These T cell receptor beta chains were read from a single sample in a study of T cells in pancreatic ductal adenocarcinoma. The assay was immunoSEQ multiplex PCR, and TCRdb's table has in-frame clones only and misses some. The table includes more than 85,000 clones, around 96% detected once. The sequenced sample consisted of PBMCs. These receptors all stem from a human donor with pancreatic ductal adenocarcinoma. Each CDR3 is given with its conserved first and last residue. Fields, in order: V gene, D gene, clone size, J gene, CDR3 length, CDR3 DNA, CDR3 protein. The D gene is left open where the match is weak. For some rows the clone size is stated as once, few or many, or as a class when expanded; others skip it.

v_gene: TRBV18
d_gene: NA
abundance: NA
j_gene: TRBJ2-7
len: 13
CDR3nt: TGTGCCAGCGTTCCGCCTAGCTCCTACGAGCAGTACTTC
CDR3aa: CASVPPSSYEQYF

v_gene: TRBV15
d_gene: NA
abundance: once
j_gene: TRBJ1-4
len: 16
CDR3nt: TGTGCCACCAGCAGAGACCCAGGGGCAACTAATGAAAAACTGTTTTTT
CDR3aa: CATSRDPGATNEKLFF

v_gene: TRBV19
d_gene: TRBD1
abundance: NA
j_gene: TRBJ2-1
len: 13
CDR3nt: TGTGCCAGTAGGCCGACAGGGGTGAATGAGCAGTTCTTC
CDR3aa: CASRPTGVNEQFF

v_gene: TRBV5-1
d_gene: NA
abundance: NA
j_gene: TRBJ2-1
len: 15
CDR3nt: TGCGCCAGCAGCAGCCTTAGTTATGGTCTGGATGAGCAGTTCTTC
CDR3aa: CASSSLSYGLDEQFF

v_gene: TRBV28
d_gene: TRBD1
abundance: NA
j_gene: TRBJ2-7
len: 14
CDR3nt: TGTGCCAGCAGTTTCGACAGGGCGTTTCGGGAGCAGTACTTC
CDR3aa: CASSFDRAFREQYF

v_gene: TRBV6-6
d_gene: NA
abundance: NA
j_gene: TRBJ1-5
len: 13
CDR3nt: TGTGCCAGCAATCCAGTTAGCAATCAGCCCCAGCATTTT
CDR3aa: CASNPVSNQPQHF

v_gene: TRBV9
d_gene: TRBD2
abundance: NA
j_gene: TRBJ2-1
len: 14
CDR3nt: TGTGCCAGCAGCGTAGGCGGGAGTAACAATGAGCAGTTCTTC
CDR3aa: CASSVGGSNNEQFF

v_gene: TRBV6-5
d_gene: TRBD1
abundance: few
j_gene: TRBJ1-5
len: 15
CDR3nt: TGTGCCAGCAGCCGAGGGACAGGGCAGGCTCAGCCCCAGCATTTT
CDR3aa: CASSRGTGQAQPQHF

v_gene: TRBV5-5
d_gene: NA
abundance: NA
j_gene: TRBJ2-7
len: 15
CDR3nt: TGTGCCAGCAACTACTGGGACACCTCACCCTACGAGCAGTACTTC
CDR3aa: CASNYWDTSPYEQYF

v_gene: TRBV15
d_gene: NA
abundance: once
j_gene: TRBJ2-5
len: 15
CDR3nt: TGTGCCACCAGCAGAGATAGTTCCGGTCAAGAGACCCAGTACTTC
CDR3aa: CATSRDSSGQETQYF

v_gene: TRBV10-2
d_gene: NA
abundance: NA
j_gene: TRBJ2-1
len: 13
CDR3nt: TGCGCCACCCGGACTCCCTCCTACAATGAGCAGTTCTTC
CDR3aa: CATRTPSYNEQFF

v_gene: TRBV4-1
d_gene: NA
abundance: NA
j_gene: TRBJ1-2
len: 12
CDR3nt: TGCGCCAGCAGCCAAGCGGGAGGGGAGGGCACCTTC
CDR3aa: CASSQAGGEGTF

v_gene: TRBV28
d_gene: TRBD1
abundance: NA
j_gene: TRBJ2-5
len: 16
CDR3nt: TGTGCCAGCAGCAATACAGGGGTGGGGAGTCAAGAGACCCAGTACTTC
CDR3aa: CASSNTGVGSQETQYF

v_gene: TRBV6-1
d_gene: NA
abundance: NA
j_gene: TRBJ2-6
len: 14
CDR3nt: TGTGCCAGCAGTGACCGCTCTGGGGCCAACGTCCTGACTTTC
CDR3aa: CASSDRSGANVLTF

v_gene: TRBV5-1
d_gene: NA
abundance: NA
j_gene: TRBJ2-2
len: 14
CDR3nt: TGCGCCAGCAGCTTGGCCGCGCATACCGGGGAGCTGTTTTTT
CDR3aa: CASSLAAHTGELFF

v_gene: TRBV6-1
d_gene: NA
abundance: NA
j_gene: TRBJ2-7
len: 18
CDR3nt: TGTGCCAGCAGTGATATGCCCGTTGGGTCGGGAGTCTCCTACGAGCAGTACTTC
CDR3aa: CASSDMPVGSGVSYEQYF

v_gene: TRBV6-1
d_gene: NA
abundance: NA
j_gene: TRBJ2-6
len: 14
CDR3nt: TGTGCCAGCAGTGTCGTCCCTGGGGCCAACGTCCTGACTTTC
CDR3aa: CASSVVPGANVLTF

v_gene: TRBV7-9
d_gene: NA
abundance: NA
j_gene: TRBJ2-2
len: 14
CDR3nt: TGTGCCAGCAGCTACACTAGGGACACCGGGGAGCTGTTTTTT
CDR3aa: CASSYTRDTGELFF

v_gene: TRBV5-1
d_gene: TRBD1
abundance: once
j_gene: TRBJ1-2
len: 12
CDR3nt: TGCGCCAGCAGCCTGGACAGGGCGGGCTACACCTTC
CDR3aa: CASSLDRAGYTF

v_gene: TRBV27
d_gene: TRBD1
abundance: NA
j_gene: TRBJ2-5
len: 18
CDR3nt: TGTGCCAGCAGTTTATCGTGGTCTCGGTCAGGGGGCCAAGAGACCCAGTACTTC
CDR3aa: CASSLSWSRSGGQETQYF

v_gene: TRBV7-9
d_gene: TRBD2
abundance: NA
j_gene: TRBJ2-1
len: 15
CDR3nt: TGTGCCAGCAGCGGGACTAGCGGCTCCTACAATGAGCAGTTCTTC
CDR3aa: CASSGTSGSYNEQFF